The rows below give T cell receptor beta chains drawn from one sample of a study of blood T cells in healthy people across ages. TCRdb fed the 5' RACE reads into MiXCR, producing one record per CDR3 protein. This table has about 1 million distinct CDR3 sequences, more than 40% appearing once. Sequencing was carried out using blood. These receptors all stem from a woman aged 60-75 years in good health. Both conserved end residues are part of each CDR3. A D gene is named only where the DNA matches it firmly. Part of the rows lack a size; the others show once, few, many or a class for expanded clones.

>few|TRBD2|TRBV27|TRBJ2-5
CASSSGVAGVQETQYF
TGTGCCAGCAGTTCAGGGGTAGCGGGAGTGCAAGAGACCCAGTACTTC
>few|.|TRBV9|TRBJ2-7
CASSVGSGTSSYEQYF
TGTGCCAGCAGCGTAGGATCGGGGACCTCCTCCTACGAGCAGTACTTC
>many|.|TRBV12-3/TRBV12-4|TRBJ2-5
CASSFLPGSEETQYF
TGTGCCAGCAGTTTCCTCCCGGGGAGTGAGGAGACCCAGTACTTC
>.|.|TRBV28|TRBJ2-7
CASSQTGPPYEQYF
TGTGCCAGCAGTCAGACAGGCCCCCCCTACGAGCAGTACTTC
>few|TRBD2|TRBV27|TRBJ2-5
CASGLEGSGGETQYF
TGTGCCAGCGGGTTGGAGGGCTCGGGAGGAGAGACCCAGTACTTC
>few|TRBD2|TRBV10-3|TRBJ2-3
CAIRTGTSGSVDTQYF
TGTGCCATCAGAACTGGGACTAGCGGGAGTGTGGATACGCAGTATTTT
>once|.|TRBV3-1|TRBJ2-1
CASSQPPKDEQFF
TGTGCCAGCAGCCAACCACCCAAGGATGAGCAGTTCTTC
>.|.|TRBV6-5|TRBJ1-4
CASSTREGRVEKLFF
TGTGCCAGCAGTACCCGTGAAGGGAGGGTTGAAAAACTGTTTTTT
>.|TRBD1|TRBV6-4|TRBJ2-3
CASSRTGNTDTQYF
TGTGCCAGCAGTCGGACAGGGAACACAGATACGCAGTATTTT
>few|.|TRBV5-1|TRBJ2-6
CASSSQAGQRVAGANVLTF
TGCGCCAGCAGCTCACAGGCGGGACAGCGGGTTGCTGGGGCCAACGTCCTGACTTTC
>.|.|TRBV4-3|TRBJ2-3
CASSPAPRGTQYF
TGCGCCAGCAGCCCTGCCCCTAGGGGGACGCAGTATTTT
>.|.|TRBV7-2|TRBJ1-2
CASSLALSLSSGYTF
TGTGCCAGCAGCTTAGCGCTAAGTCTCTCTAGTGGCTACACCTTC
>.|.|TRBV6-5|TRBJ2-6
CASSYSPISGANVLTF
TGTGCCAGCAGTTATAGTCCCATCTCTGGGGCCAACGTCCTGACTTTC
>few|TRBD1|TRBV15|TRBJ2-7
CATSRGGQGTPYEQYF
TGTGCCACCAGCAGAGGAGGACAGGGAACCCCCTACGAGCAGTACTTC
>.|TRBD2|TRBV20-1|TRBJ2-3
CSAWLAGVTDTQYF
TGCAGTGCTTGGTTAGCGGGAGTCACAGATACGCAGTATTTT
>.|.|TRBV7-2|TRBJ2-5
CASSPRGRDLETQYF
TGTGCCAGCAGCCCGCGGGGACGAGACCTAGAGACCCAGTACTTC
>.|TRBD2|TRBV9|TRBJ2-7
CASSVGAGVYEQYF
TGTGCCAGCAGCGTAGGTGCGGGAGTGTACGAGCAGTACTTC
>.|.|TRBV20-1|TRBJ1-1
CSAPGIQGIPEAFF
TGCAGTGCTCCCGGAATACAGGGTATCCCTGAAGCTTTCTTT
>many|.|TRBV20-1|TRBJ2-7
CSAREGGRSYEQYF
TGCAGTGCTAGAGAGGGCGGACGTTCCTACGAGCAGTACTTC
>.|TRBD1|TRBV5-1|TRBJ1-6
CASSFGDRGSTLHF
TGCGCCAGCAGCTTCGGGGACAGGGGGAGCACCCTCCACTTT
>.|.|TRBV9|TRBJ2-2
CASSVEAAATGELFF
TGTGCCAGCAGCGTAGAGGCGGCTGCCACCGGGGAGCTGTTTTTT
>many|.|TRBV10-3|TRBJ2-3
CVAGRSTDTQYF
TGTGTCGCCGGACGGAGCACAGATACGCAGTATTTT
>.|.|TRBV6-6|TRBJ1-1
CASRTKKNTEAFF
TGTGCCAGCAGGACCAAAAAGAACACTGAAGCTTTCTTT
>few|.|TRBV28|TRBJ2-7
CASRAQGYEQYF
TGTGCCAGCAGGGCGCAGGGTTACGAGCAGTACTTC
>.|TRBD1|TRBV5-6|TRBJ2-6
CASRIGTGSSGANVLTF
TGTGCCAGCAGAATAGGGACAGGGAGCTCTGGGGCCAACGTCCTGACTTTC
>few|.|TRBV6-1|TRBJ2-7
CASSDWTYSYEQYF
TGTGCCAGCAGTGACTGGACATACTCCTACGAGCAGTACTTC